The clone carrying this T cell receptor (beta chain) was recorded once. The antigen remains undetermined. The source of the sample is a study of cytomegalovirus exposure and HLA in healthy donors. About the study: Approximately 180 million T cells yielded more than 95 million unique TCR beta sequences, as an earlier analysis found.

This CDR3 has 15 residues. Germline V gene lookup returns CDR1 SGHVS and CDR2 FQNEAQ. The V gene lost 7 bases and the J gene lost 0 bases, with 15 bases spanning the gap. The primer mix had 60 Vbeta and 13 Jbeta primers. Using immunoSEQ multiplex PCR, the repertoire was profiled, and TCRdb retains in-frame clones only, with some absent. The repertoire includes about 160,000 clones, approximately 86% of them detected once, and about 2.1% sits in the top ten. Study outcomes and limitations: No immune exposure information besides CMV serostatus was available. For TCR beta chains, V- and J-gene trimming was later linked to a missense DCLRE1C variant.

Sequenced: PBMCs. The rearrangement uses TRBV7-8 and TRBJ1-1; D gene uncertain. The origin of this receptor is a woman aged 18-29 years in good health and CMV-seronegative. CDR3 amino acids: CASTTLALMNTEAFF. The CDR3 coding sequence is TGTGCCAGCACTACCCTCGCCCTTATGAACACTGAAGCTTTCTTT.